This TCR beta chain was recovered during a study of shared clonotypes between healthy human individuals. The CDR3 sequence is 14 residues long. Germline-derived CDR1 and CDR2 are SEHNR and FQNEAQ (reference sequence). Trimming removed 8 bases from V and 5 bases from J; junction bases left unmatched: 7. Researchers divided each subset's genomic DNA evenly across several immunoSEQ plates. Produced via immunoSEQ multiplex PCR; TCRdb's table is partial and in-frame only. The sample has about 960,000 clones, approximately 76% seen once; the top ten hold around 1.5%. The receptor's source is a young man in good health. Input material: memory CD4+ T cells sorted from blood. Indicated subset: CD45RA-negative fraction. The J gene is TRBJ2-1, the V gene TRBV7-9, with TRBD2 matching 9 bases. The CDR3 nucleotides read TGTGCCAGCGGACGGGTAGCGGGAGACAATGAGCAGTTCTTC. Encoded protein: CASGRVAGDNEQFF. Full variable domain (outside the CDR3, taken from reference TRBV7-9 and TRBJ2-1): DTGVSQNPRHKITKRGQNVTFRCDPISEHNRLYWYRQTLGQGPEFLTYFQNEAQLEKSRLLSDRFSAERPKGSFSTLEIQRTEQGDSAMYLCASGRVAGDNEQFFGPGTRLTVL.